One T cell receptor beta chain is described in this entry. What it binds is not known. The source of the sample is a study of T cell responses to AZD1222 COVID-19 vaccine. Study information: Doses given second, at about 4 or about 12 weeks, were pooled. Study outcomes and limitations: Baseline seropositivity occurred in only six AZD1222 recipients. Among vaccine-associated CD4 TCRs, coverage spanned spike, with dominance at 160-218 and 743-854.

Only in-frame clones appear in the TCRdb table, and some are missing; sequencing was by immunoSEQ multiplex PCR. Of 130,000 or so clones listed, roughly 89% are singletons. The TCR sequence derives from an adult in good health. The sequencing here drew on peripheral blood, taken on day 0 of AZD1222 vaccination.

The DNA of the CDR3 is TGTGCCAGCAGTTACCGGCTTCAGGAATCTGGAAACACCATATATTTT. It encodes CASSYRLQESGNTIYF. J is TRBJ1-3 and V is TRBV6-5; D uncertain. The CDR3 length is 16 residues. The germline V and J ends were trimmed by 2 bases and 1 base, with 12 bases remaining between them. Germline V gene lookup returns CDR1 MNHEY and CDR2 SVGAGI.